The 24 T cell receptor beta chains listed next were all sequenced from one sample in a study. TCRdb ran MiXCR on the 5' RACE reads and lists one entry per CDR3 protein. The data contain 8,500 to 14,000 distinct CDR3 sequences, roughly half of them singletons. The source material was tumor-infiltrating naive CD4+ T cells sorted from the breast tumor. This sample's subset: naive CD4+ T cells, CD4+CD45RA+CD25-. The origin of the receptors is a female donor with breast cancer.

This chain joins TRBV7-2 and TRBJ2-2; no clear D gene. The CDR3 extends over 13 amino acids. Trimming removed 5 bases at V and 1 base at J, with 5 bases between. In germline, CDR1 is SGHTA, CDR2 FQGNSA. DNA for the CDR3: TGTGCCAGCAGCCAGTGGAACACCGGGGAGCTGTTTTTT. Its protein product is CASSQWNTGELFF. The complete variable domain, with remaining parts taken from reference TRBV7-2 and TRBJ2-2, reads GAGVSQSPSNKVTEKGKDVELRCDPISGHTALYWYRQSLGQGLEFLIYFQGNSAPDKSGLPSDRFSAERTGGSVSTLTIQRTQQEDSAVYLCASSQWNTGELFFGEGSRLTVL.

Only a few counts were recorded for this clonotype. The chain carries TRBV15 and TRBJ1-2, with TRBD1 as a possible D gene (5 bases). There are 12 residues in the CDR3. Germline V gene data show CDR1 as LNHNV and CDR2 as YYDKDF (reference sequence). V was shortened by 1 base and J by 6 bases, with 6 bases between the two germline ends. This chain's CDR3 is CATSRAGNGYTF. The CDR3 nucleotides read TGTGCCACCAGCAGAGCAGGGAATGGCTACACCTTC. Full variable domain (remainder filled in from reference TRBV15 and TRBJ1-2): DAMVIQNPRYQVTQFGKPVTLSCSQTLNHNVMYWYQQKSSQAPKLLFHYYDKDFNNEADTPDNFQSRRPNTSFCFLDIRSPGLGDTAMYLCATSRAGNGYTFGSGTRLTVV.

A few counts support this clonotype. The V and J genes are TRBV12-3 or TRBV12-4 and TRBJ1-1, with 7 bases lining up with TRBD1. J lost 11 bases, V lost 2 bases, and 8 bases had no gene match. The CDR3 is 13 amino acids. The CDR3 DNA reads TGTGCCAGCAGTTTATCTGGGACAGAGATGGCTTTCTTT. Protein: CASSLSGTEMAFF.

CDR3 DNA: TGTGCCAGCAGCTTGGCCGCGGCAGGGATCATGAACACTGAAGCTTTCTTT. Translated: CASSLAAAGIMNTEAFF. The J gene is TRBJ1-1, the V gene TRBV5-5; possible D gene TRBD1, 5 bases. With 0 bases removed from V and 0 bases from J, the gap between germline ends came to 15 bases. The CDR3 loop spans 17 amino acids. The germline CDR1 and CDR2 sequences are SGHKS and YYEKEE (reference sequence).

The gene calls are TRBV20-1 and TRBJ2-1, with D possibly being TRBD2 (5 bases). Germline V gives CDR1 DFQATT, CDR2 SNEGSKA (reference sequence). This CDR3 is 14 amino acids long. The ends were cut back, 6 bases at V and 3 bases at J, with 15 bases in the middle. CDR3 nucleotide sequence: TGCAGTGCCATGGGAGCTACTAGCTACAATGAGCAGTTCTTC. Translation gives CSAMGATSYNEQFF.

The sample holds a few counts of this clonotype. The rearrangement uses TRBV12-3 or TRBV12-4 and TRBJ2-3; D is unresolved. This CDR3 has 14 amino acids. Trimming removed 3 bases at V and 3 bases at J, with 10 bases between. The CDR3 sequence is CASSFKGQTDTQYF. The CDR3, as DNA: TGTGCCAGCAGTTTTAAGGGCCAGACAGATACGCAGTATTTT.

There are a few counts of this clonotype. The CDR3 here is CSAVPASGTYEQYF. Here the CDR3 DNA reads TGCAGTGCGGTCCCGGCTAGCGGAACCTACGAGCAGTACTTC. The rearrangement joins TRBV20-1 to TRBJ2-7, with 7 nucleotides matching TRBD2. This CDR3 is 14 amino acids long. Germline CDR1 reads DFQATT; CDR2 reads SNEGSKA (reference sequence). With V trimmed by 6 bases and J by 2 bases, 10 bases remained unmatched.

The rearrangement links TRBV20-1 to TRBJ1-4, with D tentatively TRBD1 (5 bases). The ends were cut back, 0 bases at V and 4 bases at J, with 12 bases in the middle. CDR3 size: 15 residues. Germline CDR1 reads DFQATT; CDR2 reads SNEGSKA (reference sequence). The CDR3 DNA sequence: TGCAGTGCTAGAGACCCCGGGACCCTTAATGAAAAACTGTTTTTT. Translation gives CSARDPGTLNEKLFF.

The rearrangement uses TRBV20-1 and TRBJ2-2; no clear D gene. V lost 3 bases, J lost 0 bases, and 5 bases lay in between. The CDR3 covers 13 residues. Germline V gives CDR1 DFQATT, CDR2 SNEGSKA (reference sequence). The CDR3 here is CSASLSNTGELFF. CDR3 DNA: TGCAGTGCTAGTCTTTCGAACACCGGGGAGCTGTTTTTT.

The chain carries TRBV27 and TRBJ2-1, with 7 bases lining up with TRBD1. The CDR3 totals 15 residues. V was pared by 6 bases and J by 4 bases, with 9 bases of the junction left unmatched. Germline CDR1 reads MNHEY; CDR2 reads SMNVEV (reference sequence). CDR3 in DNA: TGTGCCAGCAGCCTAGATCGACAGGGATACAATGAGCAGTTCTTC. This sequence encodes CASSLDRQGYNEQFF.

V gene TRBV20-1 combines with J gene TRBJ2-1; weak D call: TRBD2 (6 bases). This CDR3 region has 18 residues. The V and J ends lost 0 bases and 0 bases respectively, with 18 bases between them. Germline loops: CDR1 DFQATT, CDR2 SNEGSKA (reference sequence). The CDR3 nucleotides are TGCAGTGCTAGAGATCGAAAGCGGGCAAGGGCCTCCTACAATGAGCAGTTCTTC. Its protein product is CSARDRKRARASYNEQFF.

The CDR3 loop is CASSQDSGTSGINEQFF. For the CDR3, the DNA is TGTGCCAGCAGCCAAGATTCGGGGACTAGCGGGATCAATGAGCAGTTCTTC. The chain uses TRBV4-2 and TRBJ2-1; 13 nucleotides agree with TRBD2. The CDR3 has 17 amino acids. Looked up from germline, CDR1 is LGHNA and CDR2 is YNFKEQ. Germline trimming cut 0 bases from V and 6 bases from J; bases unmatched to any gene: 5.

V is TRBV11-3 and J is TRBJ2-6; D not resolved. Per the germline V gene, CDR1 is SGHNT and CDR2 is YENEEA. Trimming took off 8 bases at V and 0 bases at J, with 11 bases between the two ends. The CDR3 is 15 amino acids. CDR3: CASSRSHSGANVLTF. CDR3 DNA sequence: TGTGCCAGCTCAAGGTCCCACTCTGGGGCCAACGTCCTGACTTTC. Supplemented by reference TRBV11-3 and TRBJ2-6, the full variable domain reads EAGVVQSPRYKIIEKKQPVAFWCNPISGHNTLYWYLQNLGQGPELLIRYENEEAVDDSQLPKDRFSAERLKGVDSTLKIQPAELGDSAVYLCASSRSHSGANVLTFGAGSRLTVL.

This clonotype is categorized as medium-sized. This chain joins TRBV7-6 and TRBJ2-5, with a weak D call TRBD1 (6 bases). CDR3 size: 15 residues. Looked up from germline, CDR1 is SGHVS and CDR2 is FNYEAQ. V was clipped by 5 bases and J by 0 bases, with 13 bases between them. The chain's CDR3 is CASSGKTGNQETQYF. The CDR3 region has the DNA TGTGCCAGCAGCGGCAAAACAGGGAACCAAGAGACCCAGTACTTC.

The chain links TRBV7-2 to TRBJ2-1; perhaps TRBD1 as D (6 bases). Trimming took off 5 bases at V and 4 bases at J, with 18 bases between the two ends. Per germline, CDR1 SGHTA and CDR2 FQGNSA. The CDR3 spans 16 residues. The CDR3 DNA sequence: TGTGCCAGCAGCACGAGACAGGTCCCGGCGTACAATGAGCAGTTCTTC. This translates into CASSTRQVPAYNEQFF.

Regarding this clonotype: The junction shows a germline mismatch at one end, possibly a read error. This rearrangement joins TRBV29-1 to TRBJ2-2; 13 nucleotides agree with TRBD2. CDR1 and CDR2 (germline): SQVTM, ANQGSEA. CDR3 length equals 15 residues. The CDR3 loop is CSVPGGLAGAGELVF. The CDR3 nucleotides read TGCAGCGTCCCGGGCGGACTAGCGGGAGCTGGGGAGCTGGTTTTT.

The chain couples TRBV7-6 to TRBJ2-1; perhaps TRBD2 as D (5 bases). CDR3 size: 13 residues. Germline V CDR1 and CDR2: SGHVS, FNYEAQ. V lost 2 bases and J lost 7, with 9 bases in between. The CDR3 sequence: CASSLNPGNEQFF. In DNA, the CDR3 is TGTGCCAGCAGCTTAAATCCGGGGAATGAGCAGTTCTTC.

The rearrangement links TRBV20-1 to TRBJ1-2; a weak D match, TRBD1 (5 bases). Germline V gene sequence: CDR1 DFQATT, CDR2 SNEGSKA (reference sequence). V dropped 5 bases and J dropped 14 bases, with 9 bases sitting between them. The CDR3 has 8 amino acids. Here the CDR3 DNA reads TGCAGTGCTGGGGGATGGACCTTC. It encodes CSAGGWTF.

The chain joins TRBV5-1 to TRBJ2-7; D not certain. Germline V gives CDR1 SGHRS, CDR2 YFSETQ. This CDR3 spans 13 amino acids. Trimming removed 5 bases at V and 2 bases at J, with 11 bases between. DNA for the CDR3: TGCGCCAGCAGTCGTTCGGGTGCCTACGAGCAGTACTTC. Protein product: CASSRSGAYEQYF.

The CDR3 DNA sequence: TGCGCCAGCAGCTTGGAGCAGGGCGGATACGAGCAGTACTTC. Translating it yields CASSLEQGGYEQYF. The rearrangement joins TRBV5-1 to TRBJ2-7; possibly TRBD1 for D (5 bases). The CDR3 loop spans 14 amino acids. V shed 0 bases and J shed 4 bases, with 11 bases lying between them. CDR1 and CDR2 (germline): SGHRS, YFSETQ. Complete variable domain (other parts from reference TRBV5-1 and TRBJ2-7): KAGVTQTPRYLIKTRGQQVTLSCSPISGHRSVSWYQQTPGQGLQFLFEYFSETQRNKGNFPGRFSGRQFSNSRSEMNVSTLELGDSALYLCASSLEQGGYEQYFGPGTRLTVT.

The J gene is TRBJ2-7, the V gene TRBV18; no clear D gene. CDR3 size: 10 residues. Trimming took off 9 bases at V and 4 bases at J, with 7 bases between the two ends. Germline lookup yields CDR1 KGHSH and CDR2 LQKENI. This CDR3 reads CARRLYEQYF. Written as DNA, the CDR3 is TGTGCCAGACGCCTTTACGAGCAGTACTTC.

This chain connects TRBV9 to TRBJ1-1, with D perhaps matching TRBD1 (5 bases). CDR1 and CDR2 (germline): SGDLS, YYNGEE. This CDR3 has 12 residues. V gave up 0 bases and J gave up 7 bases, with 7 bases separating them. The CDR3 is CASSVGGGEAFF. In DNA, the CDR3 is TGTGCCAGCAGCGTAGGGGGCGGTGAAGCTTTCTTT.

This clonotype was recorded a few times. The rearrangement links TRBV5-1 to TRBJ1-1; D unresolved. V was shortened by 0 bases and J by 0 bases, with 3 bases between the two germline ends. The CDR3 runs 13 residues. CDR1 and CDR2 (germline): SGHRS, YFSETQ. The CDR3 here is CASSLEVNTEAFF. The CDR3 DNA reads as TGCGCCAGCAGCTTGGAAGTGAACACTGAAGCTTTCTTT.

The chain recombines TRBV20-1 with TRBJ2-7; D is perhaps TRBD2 (5 bases). CDR1 is DFQATT, CDR2 SNEGSKA, per germline (reference sequence). The CDR3 contains 16 residues. V shed 0 bases and J shed 2 bases, with 17 bases lying between them. The CDR3 loop is CSARDYGLRAAYEQYF. CDR3 DNA sequence: TGCAGTGCTAGAGATTACGGACTCCGGGCGGCCTACGAGCAGTACTTC.